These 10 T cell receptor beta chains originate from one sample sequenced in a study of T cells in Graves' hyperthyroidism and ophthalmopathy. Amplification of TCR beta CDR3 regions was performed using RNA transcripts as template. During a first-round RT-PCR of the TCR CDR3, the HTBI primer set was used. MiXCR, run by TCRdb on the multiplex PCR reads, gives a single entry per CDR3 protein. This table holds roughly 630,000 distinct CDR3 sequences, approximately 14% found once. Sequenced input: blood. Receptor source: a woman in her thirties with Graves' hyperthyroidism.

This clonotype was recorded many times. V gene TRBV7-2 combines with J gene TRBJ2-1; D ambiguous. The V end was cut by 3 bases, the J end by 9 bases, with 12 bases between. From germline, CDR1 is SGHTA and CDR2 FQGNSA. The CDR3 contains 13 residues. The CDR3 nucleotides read TGTGCCAGCAGCTTGTTTGGGGTTGGTGAGCAGTTCTTC. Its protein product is CASSLFGVGEQFF.

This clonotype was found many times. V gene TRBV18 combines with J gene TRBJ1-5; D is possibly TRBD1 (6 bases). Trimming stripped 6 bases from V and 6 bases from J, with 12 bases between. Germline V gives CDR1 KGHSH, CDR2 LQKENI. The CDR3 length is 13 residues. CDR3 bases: TGTGCCAGCTCCCCGGACAGATCTCAGCCCCAGCATTTT. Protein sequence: CASSPDRSQPQHF.

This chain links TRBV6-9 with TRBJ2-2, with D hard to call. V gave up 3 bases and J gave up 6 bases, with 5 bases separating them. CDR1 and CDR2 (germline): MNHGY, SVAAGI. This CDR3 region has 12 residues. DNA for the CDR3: TGTGCCAGCAGTTACGGTCCCGGGGAGCTGTTTTTT. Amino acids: CASSYGPGELFF.

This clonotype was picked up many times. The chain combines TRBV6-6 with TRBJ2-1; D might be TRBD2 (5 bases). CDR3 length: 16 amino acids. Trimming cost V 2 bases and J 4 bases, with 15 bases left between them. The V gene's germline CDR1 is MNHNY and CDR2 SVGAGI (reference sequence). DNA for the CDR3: TGTGCCAGCAGTTACCGAAGTGGATCGGGGTACAATGAGCAGTTCTTC. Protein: CASSYRSGSGYNEQFF.

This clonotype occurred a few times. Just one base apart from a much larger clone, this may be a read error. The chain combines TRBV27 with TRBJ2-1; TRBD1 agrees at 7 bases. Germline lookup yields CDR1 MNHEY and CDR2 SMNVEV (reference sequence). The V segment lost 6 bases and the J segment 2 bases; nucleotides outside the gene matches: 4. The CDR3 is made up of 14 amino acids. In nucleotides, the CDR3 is TGTGCCAGCAGGCCGGGACAGCCCTACAATGAGCAGTTCTTC. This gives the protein CASRPGQPYNEQFF.

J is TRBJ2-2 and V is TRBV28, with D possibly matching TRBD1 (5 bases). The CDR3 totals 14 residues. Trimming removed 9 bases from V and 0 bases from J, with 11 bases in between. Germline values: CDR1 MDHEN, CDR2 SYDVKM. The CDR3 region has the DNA TGTGCCAGTAGTCCGACAGCGAACACCGGGGAGCTGTTTTTT. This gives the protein CASSPTANTGELFF.

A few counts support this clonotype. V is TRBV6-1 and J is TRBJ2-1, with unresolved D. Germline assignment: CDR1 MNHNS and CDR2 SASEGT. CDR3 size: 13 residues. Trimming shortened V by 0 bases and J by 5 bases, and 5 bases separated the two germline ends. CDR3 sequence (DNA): TGTGCCAGCAGTGAAGCATGGGACAATGAGCAGTTCTTC. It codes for CASSEAWDNEQFF.

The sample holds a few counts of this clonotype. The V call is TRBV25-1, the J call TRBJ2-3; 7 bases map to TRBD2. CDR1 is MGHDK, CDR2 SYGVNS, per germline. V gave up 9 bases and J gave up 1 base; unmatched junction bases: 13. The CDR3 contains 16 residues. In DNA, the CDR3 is TGTGCCAGTACGGGGGGTTGGGCTAGCGGCACAGATACGCAGTATTTT. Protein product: CASTGGWASGTDTQYF.

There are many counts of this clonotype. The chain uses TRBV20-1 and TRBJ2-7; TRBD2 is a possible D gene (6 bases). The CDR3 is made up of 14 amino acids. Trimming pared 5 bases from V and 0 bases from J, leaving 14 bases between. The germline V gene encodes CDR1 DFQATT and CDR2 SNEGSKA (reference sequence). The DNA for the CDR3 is TGCAGTGCTCACGCCCGGGGGTCCTCCTACGAGCAGTACTTC. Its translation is CSAHARGSSYEQYF.

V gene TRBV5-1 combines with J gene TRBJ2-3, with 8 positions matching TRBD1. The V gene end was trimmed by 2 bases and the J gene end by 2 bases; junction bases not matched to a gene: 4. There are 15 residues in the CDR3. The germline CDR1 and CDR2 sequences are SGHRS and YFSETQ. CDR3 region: CASSFGTGHTDTQYF. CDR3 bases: TGCGCCAGCAGCTTCGGGACAGGCCACACAGATACGCAGTATTTT.